Listed below are T cell receptor beta chains from one sample, sequenced in a study of vaccination and CD4 T cells after COVID-19. TCRdb re-derived calls from the PCR reads in MiXCR, one entry per CDR3 protein. The top ten hold 17% of the sample, which has approximately 13,000 distinct CDR3 sequences, about 28% seen once. No antigen has been identified for these receptors. Sequencing was carried out using cultured CD4+ T cells from blood. The receptors were sampled from a human donor with COVID-19. Each CDR3 is given with its conserved first and last residue. The order of the fields is V gene, J gene, CDR3 protein.

V: TRBV11-3
J: TRBJ2-7
CDR3: CASSKGASSSYEQYF

V: TRBV11-2
J: TRBJ1-5
CDR3: CASSRGQGRRQPQHF

V: TRBV2
J: TRBJ2-3
CDR3: CASSEYRTDTQYF

V: TRBV6-1
J: TRBJ2-5
CDR3: CASSDESVGRETQYF

V: TRBV20-1
J: TRBJ2-1
CDR3: CSARASVEQFF

V: TRBV27
J: TRBJ2-7
CDR3: CASSFGTGTGSAEQYF

V: TRBV7-9
J: TRBJ1-1
CDR3: CASSEGQGDTEAFF

V: TRBV6-5
J: TRBJ1-1
CDR3: CASSYLRASGGGTNTEAFF

V: TRBV28
J: TRBJ1-5
CDR3: CASSGRQGGQPQHF

V: TRBV9
J: TRBJ2-3
CDR3: CASSEGDSFTQYF

V: TRBV5-5
J: TRBJ1-3
CDR3: CASSLGPNTIYF

V: TRBV5-1
J: TRBJ2-2
CDR3: CASSLRGSNTGELFF

V: TRBV2
J: TRBJ2-3
CDR3: CASSASQSTDTQYF

V: TRBV30
J: TRBJ2-3
CDR3: CAWTPGQGDSDTQYF

V: TRBV5-4
J: TRBJ1-4
CDR3: CASSFGGDNRGEKLFF

V: TRBV7-9
J: TRBJ1-5
CDR3: CASRGENQPQHF

V: TRBV6-2/TRBV6-3
J: TRBJ1-1
CDR3: CASSDPTGRNTEAFF

V: TRBV6-5
J: TRBJ1-3
CDR3: CASSYPRSSGNTIYF

V: TRBV6-2/TRBV6-3
J: TRBJ2-7
CDR3: CASSEATYEQYF

V: TRBV7-9
J: TRBJ2-3
CDR3: CASSSGSTDTQYF

V: TRBV6-5
J: TRBJ1-5
CDR3: CASSYAGPQGNQPQHF

V: TRBV7-8
J: TRBJ1-3
CDR3: CASSSQGRGNTIYF

V: TRBV12-2
J: TRBJ1-6
CDR3: CASRLIPQGAFPYSPLHF

V: TRBV7-8
J: TRBJ1-4
CDR3: CASSPIRSNEKLFF

V: TRBV30
J: TRBJ2-3
CDR3: CAWGAGTGSADTQYF

V: TRBV19
J: TRBJ2-5
CDR3: CASSIAGAGGETQYF

V: TRBV29-1
J: TRBJ2-7
CDR3: CSVAREGGGEQYF

V: TRBV6-2/TRBV6-3
J: TRBJ2-3
CDR3: CASSVAGGTDTQYF

V: TRBV6-5
J: TRBJ1-1
CDR3: CASSYPGQGNTEAFF

V: TRBV6-1
J: TRBJ2-5
CDR3: CASSPGRRETQYF

V: TRBV28
J: TRBJ1-2
CDR3: CASNPSGTDGYTF

V: TRBV6-1
J: TRBJ2-5
CDR3: CASGGGWGGETQYF

V: TRBV6-1
J: TRBJ2-1
CDR3: CASSAIYNEQFF

V: TRBV20-1
J: TRBJ1-1
CDR3: CSANRPGEGTEAFF

V: TRBV10-3
J: TRBJ1-1
CDR3: CAIRDRFFTEAFF

V: TRBV6-1
J: TRBJ1-1
CDR3: CASSNAGTEAFF

V: TRBV5-4
J: TRBJ1-5
CDR3: CASSLVPGGNQPQHF

V: TRBV19
J: TRBJ1-1
CDR3: CATKNRVNTEAFF

V: TRBV4-2
J: TRBJ1-2
CDR3: CASSQDKTTGYGYTF

V: TRBV7-9
J: TRBJ1-2
CDR3: CASSPSPRDLYTF

V: TRBV2
J: TRBJ1-5
CDR3: CASMGTGRGNQPQHF

V: TRBV20-1
J: TRBJ1-1
CDR3: CSARDVKVAF

V: TRBV7-3
J: TRBJ2-2
CDR3: CASSSRNTGELFF

V: TRBV10-3
J: TRBJ1-1
CDR3: CAISGGGVGPTRTEAFF

V: TRBV7-2
J: TRBJ1-2
CDR3: CASSLGGQYGYTF

V: TRBV19
J: TRBJ2-7
CDR3: CASPPRVSYEQYF

V: TRBV6-1
J: TRBJ1-1
CDR3: CASSDRTVPATEAFF

V: TRBV29-1
J: TRBJ2-1
CDR3: CSVPTVPGRDYNEQFF

V: TRBV18
J: TRBJ2-5
CDR3: CATSGQGGPQETQYF

V: TRBV7-9
J: TRBJ1-6
CDR3: CTSSLMGRVGFSPLHF

V: TRBV19
J: TRBJ1-1
CDR3: CASTSPPNTEAFF

V: TRBV25-1
J: TRBJ1-4
CDR3: CASSEGGLGEKLFF

V: TRBV18
J: TRBJ1-6
CDR3: CASSPDFNSPLHF

V: TRBV11-1
J: TRBJ2-3
CDR3: CASSLDRISTDTQYF

V: TRBV6-1
J: TRBJ2-5
CDR3: CASGEHLIQETQYF

V: TRBV7-9
J: TRBJ1-1
CDR3: CASSPKHRVGTEAFF

V: TRBV4-1
J: TRBJ1-5
CDR3: CASSQVRGTNQPQHF

V: TRBV28
J: TRBJ2-6
CDR3: CASTLGGSGANVLTF

V: TRBV5-1
J: TRBJ1-1
CDR3: CASSLAGVPTDAEAFF